Below are 20 T cell receptor beta chains sequenced from a single sample in a study of blood T cell repertoires in COVID-19. This table comes from immunoSEQ multiplex PCR, and its TCRdb copy is limited to in-frame clones, with some not included. The sample includes hundreds of thousands of clones, 89% of them seen just once. Material: peripheral blood. The receptors stem from a man between 35 and 55 years old with acute or convalescent COVID-19.

This chain joins TRBV27 and TRBJ1-2; 7 nucleotides agree with TRBD1. V lost 3 bases to trimming and J lost 5 bases; unmatched junction nucleotides: 3. Germline V gene lookup returns CDR1 MNHEY and CDR2 SMNVEV (reference sequence). The CDR3 contains 13 residues. The CDR3 loop is CASSFYRGYGYTF. The CDR3 DNA follows: TGTGCCAGCAGTTTCTACAGGGGATATGGCTACACCTTC.

J is TRBJ2-7 and V is TRBV4-3, with D perhaps TRBD2 (5 bases). Trimming shortened V by 6 bases and J by 5 bases, and 17 bases separated the two germline ends. This CDR3 is 14 amino acids long. CDR1 and CDR2 (germline): LGHNA, YSLEER. For the CDR3, the DNA is TGCGCCAGCAGGATGACTCGCTCGAGGGACGAGCAGTACTTC. It is translated as CASRMTRSRDEQYF.

This clone was detected many times. V and J are TRBV5-6 and TRBJ2-1; TRBD2 matches at 7 bases. The CDR3 runs 14 residues. Germline V lookup: CDR1 SGHDT, CDR2 YYEEEE. V trimming: 3 bases; J trimming: 3 bases; junction bases outside the gene matches: 3. The CDR3 spells CASSSRDYYNEQFF. Written as DNA, the CDR3 is TGTGCCAGCAGCTCCCGGGACTACTACAATGAGCAGTTCTTC.

In its sample, this clone was seen once. J is TRBJ1-6 and V is TRBV4-2; 7 bases are shared with TRBD1. This CDR3 spans 17 amino acids. J gave up 8 bases and V 2 bases, and 12 bases lay outside the gene matches. Germline lookup yields CDR1 LGHNA and CDR2 YNFKEQ. Written as DNA, the CDR3 is TGTGCCAGCAGCCAATCCCCCAGACAGGGAGGAGATTCACCCCTCCACTTT. Encoded protein: CASSQSPRQGGDSPLHF.

The rearrangement uses TRBV7-3 and TRBJ2-2; 7 positions agree with TRBD1. J lost 4 bases, V lost 4 bases, and 6 bases had no gene match. Germline V CDR1 and CDR2: SGHTA, FQGTGA. This CDR3 region has 15 residues. The CDR3 DNA follows: TGTGCCAGCAGCTCCGACAGGGTCGGCACCGGGGAGCTGTTTTTT. Translating gives CASSSDRVGTGELFF.

Turning to this clone: Other DNA sequences of this sample code for an identical CDR3. The genes are TRBV7-3 and TRBJ1-6; possible D gene TRBD1, 6 bases. The germline gives CDR1 SGHTA, CDR2 FQGTGA. The CDR3 sequence is 14 residues long. V was clipped by 2 bases and J by 9 bases, with 11 bases between them. DNA for the CDR3: TGTGCCAGCAGCTTAGGGGGGGCAGGTTCACCCCTCCACTTT. The encoded protein is CASSLGGAGSPLHF.

CDR3 residues: CASSLAAGGSYGYTF. The DNA of the CDR3 is TGTGCCAGCAGCTTAGCCGCAGGGGGGAGCTATGGCTACACCTTC. The rearrangement joins TRBV7-2 to TRBJ1-2, with TRBD1 matching 7 bases. The CDR3 covers 15 residues. Germline loops: CDR1 SGHTA, CDR2 FQGNSA. Germline trimming cut 0 bases from V and 4 bases from J; bases unmatched to any gene: 5.

The chain is built from TRBV3-1 (or the pseudogene TRBV3-2) and TRBJ1-2; no reliable D call. V gave up 1 base and J gave up 3 bases, with 12 bases separating them. This CDR3 has 15 residues. The germline CDR1 and CDR2 sequences are LGHDT and YNNKEL (reference sequence). The CDR3 DNA is TGTGCCAGCAGCCAAGGGGCGCAGAGACACTATGGCTACACCTTC. Translated: CASSQGAQRHYGYTF.

J is TRBJ1-2 and V is TRBV7-9, with 7 bases fitting TRBD1. The ends lost 4 bases at V and 3 bases at J; junction bases unmatched: 2. This CDR3 is 13 amino acids long. From germline, CDR1 is SEHNR and CDR2 FQNEAQ (reference sequence). CDR3 sequence: CASSYDRDYGYTF. The CDR3, as DNA: TGTGCCAGCAGCTACGACAGGGACTATGGCTACACCTTC. The whole variable domain, filled in from reference TRBV7-9 and TRBJ1-2, reads DTGVSQNPRHKITKRGQNVTFRCDPISEHNRLYWYRQTLGQGPEFLTYFQNEAQLEKSRLLSDRFSAERPKGSFSTLEIQRTEQGDSAMYLCASSYDRDYGYTFGSGTRLTVV.

This chain uses TRBV11-2 with TRBJ1-1; 7 nucleotides line up with TRBD1. CDR1 and CDR2 (germline): SGHAT, FQNNGV. Trimming removed 6 bases from V and 4 bases from J; junction bases left unmatched: 5. The CDR3 extends over 13 amino acids. The chain's CDR3 is CASSSQGGTEAFF. CDR3 in DNA: TGTGCCAGCAGTTCTCAGGGGGGCACTGAAGCTTTCTTT.

The chain couples TRBV19 to TRBJ1-1; no definite D call. Germline CDR1 LNHDA, CDR2 SQIVND (reference sequence). The V end lost 5 bases, the J end lost 0 bases, and 10 bases lay between the germline ends. The CDR3 is 14 residues long. The CDR3: CASSPTFMNTEAFF. CDR3 sequence (DNA): TGTGCCAGTAGTCCGACATTTATGAACACTGAAGCTTTCTTT.

The chain couples TRBV12-3 or TRBV12-4 to TRBJ1-2, with 7 bases matching TRBD1. The CDR3 is 13 amino acids. With 4 bases clipped from V and 7 bases from J, the junction kept 6 bases outside the gene matches. The CDR3 loop is CASSSGTAGGYTF. CDR3 nucleotides: TGTGCCAGCAGTTCCGGGACAGCTGGTGGCTACACCTTC.

This clone was recorded once. The V gene is TRBV3-1 (or the pseudogene TRBV3-2), the J gene TRBJ2-1; TRBD1 aligns across 7 bases. Losses at the gene ends were 5 bases for V and 13 bases for J; bases not matched to a gene: 11. Germline CDR1 LGHDT, CDR2 YNNKEL (reference sequence). CDR3 length: 13 residues. The CDR3 loop reads CASSNTDRKKQFF. In nucleotides, the CDR3 is TGTGCCAGCAGCAACACGGACAGGAAAAAACAGTTCTTC.

The chain recombines TRBV25-1 with TRBJ1-6, with 7 bases fitting TRBD1. This CDR3 region has 18 residues. With 10 bases clipped from V and 0 bases from J, the junction kept 15 bases outside the gene matches. Germline values: CDR1 MGHDK, CDR2 SYGVNS. This CDR3 is CATKTGTRWGSYNSPLHF. The CDR3 region has the DNA TGTGCCACTAAGACAGGGACTCGTTGGGGCTCCTATAATTCACCCCTCCACTTT.

The CDR3: CASSLTRNTEAFF. CDR3 nucleotides: TGTGCCAGCAGCTTAACGAGGAACACTGAAGCTTTCTTT. V gene TRBV5-8 combines with J gene TRBJ1-1, with unresolved D. Trimming left V 2 bases short and J 1 base short, with 6 bases between. This CDR3 is built from 13 residues. CDR1 is SGHTS, CDR2 YDEGEE, per germline.

This chain joins TRBV4-1 and TRBJ1-1; D is unclear. CDR1 is MGHRA and CDR2 is YSYEKL in the germline V gene. The V and J ends lost 3 bases and 5 bases respectively, with 16 bases between them. This CDR3 comprises 15 residues. The CDR3 reads CASSHRGALVTEAFF. The DNA for the CDR3 is TGCGCCAGCAGCCATCGAGGCGCCCTCGTGACTGAAGCTTTCTTT.

The genes are TRBV28 and TRBJ2-4; 9 bases match TRBD1. Germline loops: CDR1 MDHEN, CDR2 SYDVKM. This CDR3 is 14 amino acids long. The V and J ends lost 6 bases and 6 bases, in that order; junction bases with no gene match: 6. Here the CDR3 DNA reads TGTGCCAGCAGAAGTACAGGGGGCATAAACATTCAGTACTTC. Translation: CASRSTGGINIQYF.

The chain links TRBV9 to TRBJ2-5, with 11 nucleotides matching TRBD2. After removal of 0 bases from V and 5 bases from J, the junction contained 3 bases not matched to a gene. In germline, CDR1 is SGDLS, CDR2 YYNGEE. The CDR3 is made up of 15 amino acids. The CDR3 DNA sequence: TGTGCCAGCAGCGTAGCCGCTAGCGGGGGGGAGACCCAGTACTTC. This gives the protein CASSVAASGGETQYF. Using reference TRBV9 and TRBJ2-5 for the parts outside the CDR3, the full variable domain is DSGVTQTPKHLITATGQRVTLRCSPRSGDLSVYWYQQSLDQGLQFLIQYYNGEERAKGNILERFSAQQFPDLHSELNLSSLELGDSALYFCASSVAASGGETQYFGPGTRLLVL.

The rearrangement uses TRBV11-3 and TRBJ2-7; D not resolved. This CDR3 spans 15 amino acids. Germline CDR1 and CDR2: SGHNT and YENEEA. Trimming removed 0 bases at V and 5 bases at J, with 14 bases between. The CDR3 region is CASSLDGSEPHEQYF. As DNA, the CDR3 is TGTGCCAGCAGCTTAGATGGCTCCGAACCCCACGAGCAGTACTTC.

The gene calls are TRBV10-1 and TRBJ2-2; possible D gene TRBD2, 5 bases. Trimming shortened V by 6 bases and J by 6 bases, and 8 bases separated the two germline ends. Germline V gives CDR1 WNHNN, CDR2 SYGVQD (reference sequence). The CDR3 runs 12 residues. The CDR3 nucleotides read TGCGCCAGCAGGGAAGCGGCCGGGGAGCTGTTTTTT. It specifies CASREAAGELFF.